This T cell receptor beta chain emerged from a study of blood T cell repertoires in COVID-19. Assay used: immunoSEQ multiplex PCR; TCRdb lists only in-frame clones, some missing. The sample carries 85,000 to 100,000 clones, approximately 90% recorded once. V was pared by 6 bases and J by 4 bases, with 7 bases of the junction left unmatched. The CDR3 consists of 15 residues. Germline V CDR1 and CDR2: MNHEY, SVGAGI. This clonotype was sampled from a man in his 60s with acute or convalescent COVID-19. The sequencing sample was made of peripheral blood. The V call is TRBV6-5, the J call TRBJ1-4; TRBD1 agrees at 8 bases. Written as DNA, the CDR3 is TGTGCCAGCAGGATGACAGGGGTAGTTAATGAAAAACTGTTTTTT. Protein sequence: CASRMTGVVNEKLFF.